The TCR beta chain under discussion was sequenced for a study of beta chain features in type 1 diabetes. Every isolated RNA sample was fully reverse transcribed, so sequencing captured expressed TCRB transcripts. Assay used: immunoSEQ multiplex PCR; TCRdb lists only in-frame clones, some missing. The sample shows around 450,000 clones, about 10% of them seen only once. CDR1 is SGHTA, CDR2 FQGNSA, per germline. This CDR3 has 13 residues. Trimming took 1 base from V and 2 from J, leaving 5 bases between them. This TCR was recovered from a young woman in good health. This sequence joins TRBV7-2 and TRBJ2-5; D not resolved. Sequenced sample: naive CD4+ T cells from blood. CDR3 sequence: CASSLESQETQYF. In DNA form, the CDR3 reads TGTGCCAGCAGCTTAGAGTCACAAGAGACCCAGTACTTC.